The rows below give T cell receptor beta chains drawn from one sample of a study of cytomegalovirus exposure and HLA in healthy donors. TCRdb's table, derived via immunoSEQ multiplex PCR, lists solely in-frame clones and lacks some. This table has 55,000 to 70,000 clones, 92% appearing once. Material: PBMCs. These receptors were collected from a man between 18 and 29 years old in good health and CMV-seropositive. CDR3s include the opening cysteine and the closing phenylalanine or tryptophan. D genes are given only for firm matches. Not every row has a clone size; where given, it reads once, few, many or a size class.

CDR3 DNA: TGTGCTAGTGGTTTGGGGGCAGGGATGGCAGATACGCAGTATTTT
CDR3 protein: CASGLGAGMADTQYF
D gene: .
J gene: TRBJ2-3
V gene: TRBV12-5
clone size: .

CDR3 DNA: TGCGCCAGCAGCTTGGCCGTAGCAGGGAGGGATGGCTACACCTTC
CDR3 protein: CASSLAVAGRDGYTF
D gene: .
J gene: TRBJ1-2
V gene: TRBV5-1
clone size: .

CDR3 DNA: TGTGCCTGGAGTATGCGGTGGGGGGAGAGCTCCTACGAGCAGTACTTC
CDR3 protein: CAWSMRWGESSYEQYF
D gene: .
J gene: TRBJ2-7
V gene: TRBV30
clone size: .

CDR3 DNA: TGTGCCTGGAGTGTACGAGGAGGGAGCTCTGAAGCTTTCTTT
CDR3 protein: CAWSVRGGSSEAFF
D gene: .
J gene: TRBJ1-1
V gene: TRBV30
clone size: .

CDR3 DNA: TGTGCCATCAGTGAGTCTTCCGGGACAGGGGGTGTTTTCTCCTACGAGCAGTACTTC
CDR3 protein: CAISESSGTGGVFSYEQYF
D gene: TRBD1
J gene: TRBJ2-7
V gene: TRBV10-3
clone size: .

CDR3 DNA: TGTGCCAGCAGCTTACGACAGTACACTGAAGCTTTCTTT
CDR3 protein: CASSLRQYTEAFF
D gene: .
J gene: TRBJ1-1
V gene: TRBV7-9
clone size: .

CDR3 DNA: TGCGCCAGCAGCTTAGGACAGGGGGATGAAAAACTGTTTTTT
CDR3 protein: CASSLGQGDEKLFF
D gene: TRBD1
J gene: TRBJ1-4
V gene: TRBV5-1
clone size: .

CDR3 DNA: TGTGCCATCAGCTCTACAGGGAGGGACACCGGGGAGCTGTTTTTT
CDR3 protein: CAISSTGRDTGELFF
D gene: .
J gene: TRBJ2-2
V gene: TRBV10-3
clone size: .

CDR3 DNA: TGTGCCAGCAGTTTCAATCCGGGGGGGAGGAGTCTATGCACAGATACGCAGTATTTT
CDR3 protein: CASSFNPGGRSLCTDTQYF
D gene: TRBD2
J gene: TRBJ2-3
V gene: TRBV27
clone size: .

CDR3 DNA: TGCGCCAGCAGTTATTCAGGGGGCGTACGAGAGACCCAGTACTTC
CDR3 protein: CASSYSGGVRETQYF
D gene: TRBD1
J gene: TRBJ2-5
V gene: TRBV5-1
clone size: .

CDR3 DNA: TGTGCCAGCAGCGGTGGGCTGATGGATACGCAGTATTTT
CDR3 protein: CASSGGLMDTQYF
D gene: .
J gene: TRBJ2-3
V gene: TRBV2
clone size: .

CDR3 DNA: TGTGCCAGCAGTTTTGGACAGGCGGGTTCCGAGCAGTACTTC
CDR3 protein: CASSFGQAGSEQYF
D gene: TRBD1
J gene: TRBJ2-7
V gene: TRBV27
clone size: .

CDR3 DNA: TGTGCCAGCAGCTTTTTCCAACTAGCGGGAGCAGATACGCAGTATTTT
CDR3 protein: CASSFFQLAGADTQYF
D gene: TRBD2
J gene: TRBJ2-3
V gene: TRBV5-6
clone size: .

CDR3 DNA: TGTGCCAGCAGTGAAGCGATGCCGAGCCGGGACAAGAGATATGGCTACACCTTC
CDR3 protein: CASSEAMPSRDKRYGYTF
D gene: .
J gene: TRBJ1-2
V gene: TRBV6-1
clone size: .

CDR3 DNA: TGTGCCAGCAGCTTGGGAGGACAGGGCGCCGATACGCAGTATTTT
CDR3 protein: CASSLGGQGADTQYF
D gene: TRBD1
J gene: TRBJ2-3
V gene: TRBV5-4
clone size: .

CDR3 DNA: TGTGCCAGCAGCTTAGTGAGCGGGAGAGCAGATACGCAGTATTTT
CDR3 protein: CASSLVSGRADTQYF
D gene: TRBD2
J gene: TRBJ2-3
V gene: TRBV11-1
clone size: .

CDR3 DNA: TGTGCCAGCAGCCAACGGACTAGCGGTTCTAGCACAGATACGCAGTATTTT
CDR3 protein: CASSQRTSGSSTDTQYF
D gene: TRBD2
J gene: TRBJ2-3
V gene: TRBV4-2
clone size: .

CDR3 DNA: TGTGCCAGTAAATTTGGGAGGGAAGTAATCGCTGAAGCTTTCTTT
CDR3 protein: CASKFGREVIAEAFF
D gene: .
J gene: TRBJ1-1
V gene: TRBV19
clone size: .

CDR3 DNA: TGTGCCAGCAGTTTAAGACAGGGATCCTACGAGCAGTACTTC
CDR3 protein: CASSLRQGSYEQYF
D gene: TRBD1
J gene: TRBJ2-7
V gene: TRBV27
clone size: .

CDR3 DNA: TGTGCCAGCAGAAAAGTAGGGACTAGCGGGAAGAACGAGCAGTACTTC
CDR3 protein: CASRKVGTSGKNEQYF
D gene: TRBD2
J gene: TRBJ2-7
V gene: TRBV5-8
clone size: .

CDR3 DNA: TGTGCCTGGAGTAGAGCCGGGACAGAAAGCAATCAGCCCCAGCATTTT
CDR3 protein: CAWSRAGTESNQPQHF
D gene: TRBD1
J gene: TRBJ1-5
V gene: TRBV30
clone size: .

CDR3 DNA: TGCGCCAGCAGGGACCACGTCGGGGGCGGGGGGAACACCGGGGAGCTGTTTTTT
CDR3 protein: CASRDHVGGGGNTGELFF
D gene: .
J gene: TRBJ2-2
V gene: TRBV10-1
clone size: .

CDR3 DNA: TGTGCCAGCAGTAAACCACTAGCGGGCCCCTACGAGCAGTACTTC
CDR3 protein: CASSKPLAGPYEQYF
D gene: TRBD2
J gene: TRBJ2-7
V gene: TRBV28
clone size: .

CDR3 DNA: TGCGCCAGCAGCTTGGGTTGGGGGCAGGACTCCTACGAGCAGTACTTC
CDR3 protein: CASSLGWGQDSYEQYF
D gene: .
J gene: TRBJ2-7
V gene: TRBV5-1
clone size: once

CDR3 DNA: TGTGCCAGTAGTAGGGACAGTCTCACAGATACGCAGTATTTT
CDR3 protein: CASSRDSLTDTQYF
D gene: TRBD1
J gene: TRBJ2-3
V gene: TRBV19
clone size: .

CDR3 DNA: TGCGCCAGCAGCTCAACCCGGACAGGGGATGATACAGATACGCAGTATTTT
CDR3 protein: CASSSTRTGDDTDTQYF
D gene: TRBD1
J gene: TRBJ2-3
V gene: TRBV5-1
clone size: .

CDR3 DNA: TGCGCCAGCAGCTTGGACCCTACAGGGATCGCCGAAGGTCGGTTCTTT
CDR3 protein: CASSLDPTGIAEGRFF
D gene: .
J gene: TRBJ1-1
V gene: TRBV5-1
clone size: .

CDR3 DNA: TGTGCCAGCAGCGGGACTAGCGGGAACCCAGACCAATACGAGCAGTACTTC
CDR3 protein: CASSGTSGNPDQYEQYF
D gene: .
J gene: TRBJ2-7
V gene: TRBV21-1
clone size: .

CDR3 DNA: TGTGCCAGCAGCTATAGCGGGAGCTCCTACAATGAGCAGTTCTTC
CDR3 protein: CASSYSGSSYNEQFF
D gene: TRBD2
J gene: TRBJ2-1
V gene: TRBV11-1
clone size: .

CDR3 DNA: TGTGCCAGCTCACCACCCGGAAACAGGGCGAACACTGAAGCTTTCTTT
CDR3 protein: CASSPPGNRANTEAFF
D gene: .
J gene: TRBJ1-1
V gene: TRBV18
clone size: .

CDR3 DNA: TGTGCCAGCAGCTTGTTCAGGGATAGCAATCAGCCCCAGCATTTT
CDR3 protein: CASSLFRDSNQPQHF
D gene: .
J gene: TRBJ1-5
V gene: TRBV5-6
clone size: .

CDR3 DNA: TGCAGTGCTAAACAGGGGGGAGCTTTCTTT
CDR3 protein: CSAKQGGAFF
D gene: TRBD1
J gene: TRBJ1-1
V gene: TRBV20-1
clone size: .

CDR3 DNA: TGTGCCAGCAGTCAGGGGGCCGGACAGCCCCAGCATTTT
CDR3 protein: CASSQGAGQPQHF
D gene: TRBD1
J gene: TRBJ1-5
V gene: TRBV6-5
clone size: .

CDR3 DNA: TGTGCCAGCAGCCACGGACAGCCTAATGAAAAACTGTTTTTT
CDR3 protein: CASSHGQPNEKLFF
D gene: .
J gene: TRBJ1-4
V gene: TRBV5-5
clone size: once

CDR3 DNA: TGTGCCAGCAGCTTATCCGTGCAGGAGACCCAGTACTTC
CDR3 protein: CASSLSVQETQYF
D gene: .
J gene: TRBJ2-5
V gene: TRBV7-3
clone size: .

CDR3 DNA: TGTGCCAGCAATAAGGGCGGGACAGCCTACAATGAGCAGTTCTTC
CDR3 protein: CASNKGGTAYNEQFF
D gene: .
J gene: TRBJ2-1
V gene: TRBV6-5
clone size: .

CDR3 DNA: TGTGCCAGCAGACGCCTTGGTACCGGGACACTGAACTATGGCTACACCTTC
CDR3 protein: CASRRLGTGTLNYGYTF
D gene: .
J gene: TRBJ1-2
V gene: TRBV7-8
clone size: .

CDR3 DNA: TGTGCCAGTAGTATAGATGCATGGGGGCGCGAGGCCGGGGAGCTGTTTTTT
CDR3 protein: CASSIDAWGREAGELFF
D gene: .
J gene: TRBJ2-2
V gene: TRBV19
clone size: .

CDR3 DNA: TGTGCCAGCAGCTTGGCCCCCTTGCAGGGAACTTTCTATGGCGAGCAGTACTTC
CDR3 protein: CASSLAPLQGTFYGEQYF
D gene: .
J gene: TRBJ2-7
V gene: TRBV5-4
clone size: .

CDR3 DNA: TGCGCCAGCAGCCAAGTCGGATATGAGGCTAGCGGGATACGGGGCTCCTACAATGAGCAGTTCTTC
CDR3 protein: CASSQVGYEASGIRGSYNEQFF
D gene: TRBD2
J gene: TRBJ2-1
V gene: TRBV4-1
clone size: .

CDR3 DNA: TGTGCCAGCAGCTTCGACAGGGGACGGGGCGAGCAGTTCTTC
CDR3 protein: CASSFDRGRGEQFF
D gene: TRBD1
J gene: TRBJ2-1
V gene: TRBV7-2
clone size: .

CDR3 DNA: TGTGCCAGTAGTTTTAGGACGGGAAACTATGGCTACACCTTC
CDR3 protein: CASSFRTGNYGYTF
D gene: .
J gene: TRBJ1-2
V gene: TRBV19
clone size: .

CDR3 DNA: TGCGCCAGCAGCTTGGCCGGGAGTCACGCCAAAAACATTCAGTACTTC
CDR3 protein: CASSLAGSHAKNIQYF
D gene: .
J gene: TRBJ2-4
V gene: TRBV5-1
clone size: .

CDR3 DNA: TGTGCCAGTAGTGTCGGACAGGGCCCGGGGGGGGAGCTGTTTTTT
CDR3 protein: CASSVGQGPGGELFF
D gene: TRBD1
J gene: TRBJ2-2
V gene: TRBV19
clone size: .

CDR3 DNA: TGCGCCAGCAGCTCCACCCAGCGGAACCCCCTCTACAATGAGCAGTTCTTC
CDR3 protein: CASSSTQRNPLYNEQFF
D gene: .
J gene: TRBJ2-1
V gene: TRBV5-1
clone size: .

CDR3 DNA: TGCGCCAGCAACCTAGGAGCTGAAGCTTTCTTT
CDR3 protein: CASNLGAEAFF
D gene: .
J gene: TRBJ1-1
V gene: TRBV5-1
clone size: .

CDR3 DNA: TGTGCCAGCAGCTTATTCGGGACAGCTAACACCGGGGAGCTGTTTTTT
CDR3 protein: CASSLFGTANTGELFF
D gene: TRBD1
J gene: TRBJ2-2
V gene: TRBV11-1
clone size: .

CDR3 DNA: TGTGCCACCCTAGACAGGGGTAATCAGCCCCAGCATTTT
CDR3 protein: CATLDRGNQPQHF
D gene: TRBD1
J gene: TRBJ1-5
V gene: TRBV19
clone size: .

CDR3 DNA: TGTGCCAGCAGGGAGGGTAAGAGCGGGCACAAAGGAGAGACCCAGTACTTC
CDR3 protein: CASREGKSGHKGETQYF
D gene: .
J gene: TRBJ2-5
V gene: TRBV27
clone size: .

CDR3 DNA: TGTGCCAGCAGTTTAGAGGGTACAGCCATGGGGATTGAAAAACTGTTTTTT
CDR3 protein: CASSLEGTAMGIEKLFF
D gene: .
J gene: TRBJ1-4
V gene: TRBV28
clone size: .